This T cell receptor beta chain was recovered during a study of post-analysis software for immune sequencing data. Study at large: Relapsing-remitting, secondary progressive and progressive-relapsing courses of multiple sclerosis were included.

This CDR3 has 12 residues. Germline V gene lookup returns CDR1 SGHTA and CDR2 FQGNSA. V lost 5 bases and J 5 bases, leaving 7 bases between the germline ends. This clonotype was seen at least ten times. What it binds is unknown. Every TCR beta cDNA library bore unique molecular identifiers. From about 0.98 to 11 million T cells, 550,000 or so cDNA molecules were obtained. TCRdb analysed the PCR reads with MiXCR anew, one entry per CDR3 protein. This sample has hundreds of thousands of distinct CDR3 sequences, with just under 30% found just once. Points from the study as a whole: Higher frequency in patients than in controls was seen for roughly five TRBV segments, with TRBV5-6, TRBV5-1 and TRBV20-1 among them. There was significantly lower normalized Chao1 diversity in multiple sclerosis patients than in controls.

The sequencing input was blood. The chain couples TRBV7-2 to TRBJ2-4, with unresolved D. This receptor was obtained from a girl aged 10 to 17 with multiple sclerosis. CDR3 residues: CASSPLQNIQYF. The CDR3 DNA sequence: TGTGCCAGCAGCCCCCTCCAAAACATTCAGTACTTC.